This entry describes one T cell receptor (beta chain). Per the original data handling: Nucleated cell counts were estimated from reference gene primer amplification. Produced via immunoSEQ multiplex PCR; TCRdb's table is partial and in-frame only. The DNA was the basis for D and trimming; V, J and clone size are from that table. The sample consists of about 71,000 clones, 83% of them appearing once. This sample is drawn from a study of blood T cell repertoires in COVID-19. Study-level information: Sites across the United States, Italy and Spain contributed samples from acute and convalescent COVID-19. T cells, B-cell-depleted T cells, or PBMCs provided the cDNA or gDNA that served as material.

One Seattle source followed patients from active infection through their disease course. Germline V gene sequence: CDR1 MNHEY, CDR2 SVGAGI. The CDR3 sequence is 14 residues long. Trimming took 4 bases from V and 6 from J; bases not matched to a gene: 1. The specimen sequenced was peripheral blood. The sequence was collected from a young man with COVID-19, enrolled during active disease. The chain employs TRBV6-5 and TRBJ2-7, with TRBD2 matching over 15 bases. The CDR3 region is CASSLGLAGGEQYF. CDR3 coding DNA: TGTGCCAGCAGTTTGGGACTAGCGGGAGGCGAGCAGTACTTC.